This T cell receptor (beta chain) came from a study of cytomegalovirus exposure and HLA in healthy donors. The germline gives CDR1 MGHDK, CDR2 SYGVNS. The CDR3 is 15 amino acids. The PCR employed 60 Vbeta primers together with 13 Jbeta primers. Repertoires were generated with immunoSEQ multiplex PCR, while TCRdb's copy carries only in-frame clones and drops some. This sample has 100,000 or so clones, with about 70% found just once. Study-wide points: In vitro work confirmed that three CMV-associated chains recognize CMV antigens. One variant, a missense change in DCLRE1C, was linked in a later analysis to TCR beta V- and J-gene trimming.

This clone was seen only a few times. What it binds is unknown. A junction boundary mismatches the germline segment, possibly from a read error. The chain uses TRBV25-1 and TRBJ1-2, with D perhaps TRBD1 (5 bases). Source material: PBMCs. This sequence originates from a young man in good health and CMV-seronegative. The CDR3 loop reads CASSDPSGLTYSYTF. The CDR3 nucleotides read TGTGCCAGCAGTGACCCCTCGGGACTGACCTATAGCTACACCTTC.